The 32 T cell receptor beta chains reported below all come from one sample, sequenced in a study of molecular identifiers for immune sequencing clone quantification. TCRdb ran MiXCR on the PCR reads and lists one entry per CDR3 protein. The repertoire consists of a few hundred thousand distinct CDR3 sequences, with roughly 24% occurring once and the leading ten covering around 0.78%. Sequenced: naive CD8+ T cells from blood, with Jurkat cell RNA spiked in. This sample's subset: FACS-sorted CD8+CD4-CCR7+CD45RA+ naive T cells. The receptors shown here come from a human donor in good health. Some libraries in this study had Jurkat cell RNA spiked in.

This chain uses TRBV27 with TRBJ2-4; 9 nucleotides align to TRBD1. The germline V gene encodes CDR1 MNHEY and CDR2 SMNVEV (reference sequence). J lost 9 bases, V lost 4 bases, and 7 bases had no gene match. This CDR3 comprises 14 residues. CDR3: CASSYQGQGSIQYF. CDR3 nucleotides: TGTGCCAGCAGTTACCAAGGACAGGGGAGCATTCAGTACTTC.

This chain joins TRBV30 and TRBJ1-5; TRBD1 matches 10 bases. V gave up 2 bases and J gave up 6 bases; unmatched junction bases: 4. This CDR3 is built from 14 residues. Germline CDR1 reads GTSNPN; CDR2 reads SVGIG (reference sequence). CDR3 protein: CAWSIGTGVQPQHF. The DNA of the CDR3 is TGTGCCTGGAGTATTGGGACAGGGGTTCAGCCCCAGCATTTT.

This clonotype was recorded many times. The CDR3: CASTDRWGSEQYF. CDR3 coding DNA: TGTGCCAGCACCGACAGGTGGGGAAGCGAGCAGTACTTC. The gene calls are TRBV6-5 and TRBJ2-7; possible D gene TRBD1, 6 bases. V was shortened by 7 bases and J by 6 bases, with 16 bases between the two germline ends. The CDR3 is 13 amino acids. The germline V gene encodes CDR1 MNHEY and CDR2 SVGAGI.

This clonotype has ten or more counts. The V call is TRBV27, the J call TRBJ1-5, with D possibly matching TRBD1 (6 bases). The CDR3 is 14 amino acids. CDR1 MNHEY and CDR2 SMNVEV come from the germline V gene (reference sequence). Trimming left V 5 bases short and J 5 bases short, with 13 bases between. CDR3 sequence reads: CASSLGGAHQPQHF. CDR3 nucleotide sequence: TGTGCCAGCAGTCTGGGGGGGGCCCATCAGCCCCAGCATTTT.

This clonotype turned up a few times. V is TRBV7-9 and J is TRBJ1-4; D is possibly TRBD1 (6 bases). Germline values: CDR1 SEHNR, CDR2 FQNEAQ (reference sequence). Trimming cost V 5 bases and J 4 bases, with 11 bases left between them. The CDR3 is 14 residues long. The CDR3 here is CASSKTGLNEKLFF. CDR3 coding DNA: TGTGCCAGCAGCAAGACAGGACTTAATGAAAAACTGTTTTTT. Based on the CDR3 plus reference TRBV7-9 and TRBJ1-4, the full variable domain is DTGVSQNPRHKITKRGQNVTFRCDPISEHNRLYWYRQTLGQGPEFLTYFQNEAQLEKSRLLSDRFSAERPKGSFSTLEIQRTEQGDSAMYLCASSKTGLNEKLFFGSGTQLSVL.

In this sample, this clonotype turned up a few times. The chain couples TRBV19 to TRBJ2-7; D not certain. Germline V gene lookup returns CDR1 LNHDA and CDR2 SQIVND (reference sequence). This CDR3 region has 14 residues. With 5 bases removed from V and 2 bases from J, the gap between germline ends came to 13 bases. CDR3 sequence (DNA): TGTGCCAGTAGTCAAGGGTATCCGACCTACGAGCAGTACTTC. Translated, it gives CASSQGYPTYEQYF.

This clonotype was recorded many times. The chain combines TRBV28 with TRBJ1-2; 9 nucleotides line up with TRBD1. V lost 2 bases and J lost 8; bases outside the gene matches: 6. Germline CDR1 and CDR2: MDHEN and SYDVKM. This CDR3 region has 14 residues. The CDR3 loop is CASSLQQGAQGYTF. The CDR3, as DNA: TGTGCCAGCAGTTTACAACAGGGGGCGCAGGGCTACACCTTC.

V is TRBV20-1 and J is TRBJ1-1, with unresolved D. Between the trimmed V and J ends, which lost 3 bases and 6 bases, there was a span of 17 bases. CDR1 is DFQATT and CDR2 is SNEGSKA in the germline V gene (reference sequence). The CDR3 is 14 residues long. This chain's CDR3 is CSARDWGSHPEAFF. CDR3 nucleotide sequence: TGCAGTGCTAGGGATTGGGGATCGCACCCTGAAGCTTTCTTT.

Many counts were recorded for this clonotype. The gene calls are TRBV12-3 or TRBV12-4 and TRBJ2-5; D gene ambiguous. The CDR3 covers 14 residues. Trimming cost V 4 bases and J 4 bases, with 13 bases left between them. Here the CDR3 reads CASSSGRARETQYF. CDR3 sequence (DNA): TGTGCCAGCAGTTCCGGCCGAGCCCGAGAGACCCAGTACTTC.

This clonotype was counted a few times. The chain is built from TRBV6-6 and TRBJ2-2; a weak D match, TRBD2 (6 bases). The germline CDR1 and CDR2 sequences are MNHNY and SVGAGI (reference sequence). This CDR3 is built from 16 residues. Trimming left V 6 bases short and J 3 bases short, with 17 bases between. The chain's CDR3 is CASSTEPGSYTGELFF. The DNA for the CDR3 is TGTGCCAGCAGCACAGAGCCCGGGAGTTACACCGGGGAGCTGTTTTTT.

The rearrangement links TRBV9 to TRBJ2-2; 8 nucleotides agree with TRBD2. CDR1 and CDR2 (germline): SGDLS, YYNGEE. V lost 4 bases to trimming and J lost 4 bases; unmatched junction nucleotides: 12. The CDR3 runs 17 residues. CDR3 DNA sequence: TGTGCCAGCAGCCCTGAACGGCGGCGGGGGGTCACCGGGGAGCTGTTTTTT. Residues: CASSPERRRGVTGELFF.

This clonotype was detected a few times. CDR3 amino acids: CASSRDAASGNTIYF. The CDR3 nucleotides are TGTGCCAGCAGCAGAGACGCTGCCTCAGGAAACACCATATATTTT. The V call is TRBV2, the J call TRBJ1-3, with unresolved D. Germline loops: CDR1 SNHLY, CDR2 FYNNEI. This CDR3 spans 15 amino acids. Trimming took 6 bases from V and 4 from J, leaving 16 bases between them. Drawing the rest from reference TRBV2 and TRBJ1-3, the complete variable domain is EPEVTQTPSHQVTQMGQEVILRCVPISNHLYFYWYRQILGQKVEFLVSFYNNEISEKSEIFDDQFSVERPDGSNFTLKIRSTKLEDSAMYFCASSRDAASGNTIYFGEGSWLTVV.

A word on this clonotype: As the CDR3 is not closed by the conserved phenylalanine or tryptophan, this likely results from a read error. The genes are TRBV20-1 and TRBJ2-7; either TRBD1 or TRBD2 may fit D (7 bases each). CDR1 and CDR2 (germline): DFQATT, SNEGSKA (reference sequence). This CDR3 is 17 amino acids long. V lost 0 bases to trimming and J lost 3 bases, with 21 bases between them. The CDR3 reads CSARDTEGAGQLYEQYI. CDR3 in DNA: TGCAGTGCTAGAGATACTGAGGGAGCGGGACAGCTCTACGAGCAGTACATC.

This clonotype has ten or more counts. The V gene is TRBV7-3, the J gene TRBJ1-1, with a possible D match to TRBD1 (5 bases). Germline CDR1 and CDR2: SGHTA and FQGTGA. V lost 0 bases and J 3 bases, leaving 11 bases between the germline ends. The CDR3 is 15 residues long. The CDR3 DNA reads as TGTGCCAGCAGCTTAACAGGGGCTAGCCACACTGAAGCTTTCTTT. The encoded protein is CASSLTGASHTEAFF.

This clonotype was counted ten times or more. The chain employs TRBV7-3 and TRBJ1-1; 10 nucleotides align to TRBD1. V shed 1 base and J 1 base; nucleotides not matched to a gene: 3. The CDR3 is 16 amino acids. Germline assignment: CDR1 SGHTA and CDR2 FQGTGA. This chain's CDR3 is CASSLMGTGANTEAFF. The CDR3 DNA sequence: TGTGCCAGCAGCTTAATGGGGACAGGGGCGAACACTGAAGCTTTCTTT.

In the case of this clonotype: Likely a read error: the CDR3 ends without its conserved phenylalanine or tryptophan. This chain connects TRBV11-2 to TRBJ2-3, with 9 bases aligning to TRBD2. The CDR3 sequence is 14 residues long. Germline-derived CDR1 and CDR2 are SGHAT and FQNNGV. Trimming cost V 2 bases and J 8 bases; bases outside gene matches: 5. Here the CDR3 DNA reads TGTGCCAGCAGCTTACCTAGCGGGGTCGGTACGCAGTATCTT. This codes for CASSLPSGVGTQYL.

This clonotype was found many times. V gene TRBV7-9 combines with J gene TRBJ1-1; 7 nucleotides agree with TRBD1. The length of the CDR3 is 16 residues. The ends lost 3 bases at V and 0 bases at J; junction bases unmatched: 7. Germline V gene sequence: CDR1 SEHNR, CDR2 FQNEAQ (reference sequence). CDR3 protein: CASSFPGGEMNTEAFF. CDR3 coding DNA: TGTGCCAGCAGCTTCCCAGGGGGAGAAATGAACACTGAAGCTTTCTTT.

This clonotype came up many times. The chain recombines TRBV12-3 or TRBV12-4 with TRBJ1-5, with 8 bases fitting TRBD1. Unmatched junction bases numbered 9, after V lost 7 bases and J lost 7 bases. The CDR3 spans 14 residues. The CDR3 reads CASTRTGTDQPQHF. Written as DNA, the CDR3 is TGTGCCAGCACCCGGACAGGGACGGACCAGCCCCAGCATTTT.

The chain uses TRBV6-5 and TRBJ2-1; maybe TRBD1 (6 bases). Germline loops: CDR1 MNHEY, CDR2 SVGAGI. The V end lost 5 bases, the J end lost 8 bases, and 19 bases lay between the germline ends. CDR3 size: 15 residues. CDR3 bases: TGTGCCAGCAGTCAGGCCTGGGGTGGGGGCCATGAGCAGTTCTTC. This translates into CASSQAWGGGHEQFF.

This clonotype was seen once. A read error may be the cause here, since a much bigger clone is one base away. The CDR3 region has the DNA TGTGCCACCAGTGATTTAAGTGATACGCAGTGTTTT. This encodes CATSDLSDTQCF. V is TRBV24-1 and J is TRBJ2-3; D unresolved. This CDR3 contains 12 residues. Germline V CDR1 and CDR2: KGHDR, SFDVKD.

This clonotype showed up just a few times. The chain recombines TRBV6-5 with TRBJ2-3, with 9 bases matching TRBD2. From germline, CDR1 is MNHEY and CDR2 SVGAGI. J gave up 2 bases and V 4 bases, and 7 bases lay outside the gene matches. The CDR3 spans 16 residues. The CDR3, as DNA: TGTGCCAGCAGTTCATCGACTAGCGGATTCACAGATACGCAGTATTTT. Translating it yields CASSSSTSGFTDTQYF.

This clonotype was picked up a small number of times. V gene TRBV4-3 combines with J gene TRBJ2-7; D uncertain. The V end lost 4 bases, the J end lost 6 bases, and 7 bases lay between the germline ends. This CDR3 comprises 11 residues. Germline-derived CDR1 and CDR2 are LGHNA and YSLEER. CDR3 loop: CASSPPPEQYF. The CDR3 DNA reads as TGCGCCAGCAGCCCCCCCCCCGAGCAGTACTTC.

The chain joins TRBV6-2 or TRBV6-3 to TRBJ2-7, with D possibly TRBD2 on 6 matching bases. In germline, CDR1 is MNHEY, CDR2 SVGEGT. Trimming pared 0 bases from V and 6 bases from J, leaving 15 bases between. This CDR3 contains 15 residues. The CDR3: CASSYSGNRAGEQYF. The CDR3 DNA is TGTGCCAGCAGTTACTCGGGGAACCGAGCGGGCGAGCAGTACTTC.

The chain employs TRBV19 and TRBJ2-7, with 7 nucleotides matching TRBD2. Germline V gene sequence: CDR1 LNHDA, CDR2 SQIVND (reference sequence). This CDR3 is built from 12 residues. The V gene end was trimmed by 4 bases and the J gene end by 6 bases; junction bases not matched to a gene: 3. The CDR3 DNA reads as TGTGCCAGTAGTACGGGACTACGCGAGCAGTACTTC. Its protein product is CASSTGLREQYF.

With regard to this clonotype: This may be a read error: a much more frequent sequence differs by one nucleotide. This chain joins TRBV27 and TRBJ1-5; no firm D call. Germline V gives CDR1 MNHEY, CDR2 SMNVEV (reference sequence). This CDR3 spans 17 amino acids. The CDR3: CASSFGGGLVSNQPRHF. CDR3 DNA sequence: TGTGCCAGCAGTTTCGGCGGTGGGCTGGTGAGCAATCAGCCCCGGCATTTT.

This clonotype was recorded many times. The CDR3 region is CAWSQGILYTEAFF. DNA for the CDR3: TGTGCCTGGAGTCAGGGGATTTTGTACACTGAAGCTTTCTTT. This chain connects TRBV30 to TRBJ1-1, with a possible D match to TRBD1 (6 bases). The CDR3 covers 14 residues. Germline V lookup: CDR1 GTSNPN, CDR2 SVGIG (reference sequence). The V end lost 2 bases, the J end lost 3 bases, and 13 bases lay between the germline ends.

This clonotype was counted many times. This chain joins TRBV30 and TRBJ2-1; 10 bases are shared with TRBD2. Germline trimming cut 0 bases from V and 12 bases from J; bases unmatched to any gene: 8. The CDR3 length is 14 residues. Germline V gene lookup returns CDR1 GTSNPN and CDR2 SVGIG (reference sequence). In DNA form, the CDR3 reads TGTGCCTGGAGTGTTGGTCTAGCGGGAGACGGGCAGTTCTTC. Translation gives CAWSVGLAGDGQFF.

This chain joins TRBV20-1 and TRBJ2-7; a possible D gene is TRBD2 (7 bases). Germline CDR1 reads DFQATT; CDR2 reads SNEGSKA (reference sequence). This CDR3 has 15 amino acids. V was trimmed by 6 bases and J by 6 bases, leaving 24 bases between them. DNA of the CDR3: TGCAGTGCCCACCGGGGGGCGGGGGATCTCTCCGAGCAGTACTTC. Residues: CSAHRGAGDLSEQYF.

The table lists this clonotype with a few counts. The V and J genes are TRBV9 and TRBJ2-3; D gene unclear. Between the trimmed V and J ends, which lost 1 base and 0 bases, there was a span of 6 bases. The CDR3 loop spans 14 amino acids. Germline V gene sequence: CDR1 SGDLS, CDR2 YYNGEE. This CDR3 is CASSVQQSTDTQYF. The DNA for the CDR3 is TGTGCCAGCAGCGTACAACAGAGCACAGATACGCAGTATTTT.

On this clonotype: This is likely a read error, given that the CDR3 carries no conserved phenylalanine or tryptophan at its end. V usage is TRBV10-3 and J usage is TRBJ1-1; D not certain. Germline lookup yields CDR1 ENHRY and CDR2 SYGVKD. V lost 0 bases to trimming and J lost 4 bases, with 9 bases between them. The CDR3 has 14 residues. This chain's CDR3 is CAISESRVATEAFV. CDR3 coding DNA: TGTGCCATCAGTGAGTCGCGGGTTGCCACTGAAGCTTTCGTT.

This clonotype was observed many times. The CDR3 loop reads CSVDRAGTQYF. The CDR3 DNA reads as TGCAGCGTTGACAGGGCTGGGACCCAGTACTTC. The rearrangement joins TRBV29-1 to TRBJ2-5; TRBD1 might be the D (5 bases). This CDR3 contains 11 residues. V was clipped by 3 bases and J by 7 bases, with 9 bases between them. Germline V gene data show CDR1 as SQVTM and CDR2 as ANQGSEA.

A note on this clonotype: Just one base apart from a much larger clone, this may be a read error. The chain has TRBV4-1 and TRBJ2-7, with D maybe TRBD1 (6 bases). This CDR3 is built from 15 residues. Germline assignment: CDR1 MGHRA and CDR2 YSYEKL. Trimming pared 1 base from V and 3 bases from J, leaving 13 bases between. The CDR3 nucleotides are TGCGCCAGCAGCCAAGGTGGGGAACAGGGCTACGAGCAGTACTTC. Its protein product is CASSQGGEQGYEQYF.